Shown below are 29 T cell receptor beta chains from a single sample sequenced in a study of blood T cells in healthy people across ages. A second PCR, run for roughly 7 to 11 cycles, used a sample-barcoded 5' primer plus a J-beta primer mix. MiXCR was run by TCRdb on the 5' RACE reads, yielding one entry per CDR3 protein. The profile shows 800,000 to 1,300,000 distinct CDR3 sequences, almost 25% of them singletons. The same data also went into a second study, on T cells of mothers and their children.

Input material: blood. These receptors all come from a girl aged 2-10 years in good health.

There are a few counts of this clonotype. The V call is TRBV18, the J call TRBJ2-1, with D possibly matching TRBD1 (6 bases). The assigned J gene may be wrong: the sequence end matches TRBJ2-5 better. CDR1 and CDR2 from the germline V gene are KGHSH and LQKENI. The CDR3 covers 14 residues. Here the CDR3 reads CASSPPTGQETQYF. The CDR3, as DNA: TGTGCCAGCTCACCACCTACAGGGCAAGAGACCCAGTACTTC.

This clonotype was observed a few times. The chain combines TRBV5-1 with TRBJ1-2; TRBD1 matches 8 bases. The CDR3 sequence is 15 residues long. V trimming: 0 bases; J trimming: 5 bases; junction bases outside the gene matches: 6. CDR1 and CDR2 from the germline V gene are SGHRS and YFSETQ. CDR3 sequence reads: CASSLDTTGVYGYTF. CDR3 nucleotide sequence: TGCGCCAGCAGCTTGGATACGACAGGGGTGTATGGCTACACCTTC. The complete variable domain, with remaining parts taken from reference TRBV5-1 and TRBJ1-2, reads KAGVTQTPRYLIKTRGQQVTLSCSPISGHRSVSWYQQTPGQGLQFLFEYFSETQRNKGNFPGRFSGRQFSNSRSEMNVSTLELGDSALYLCASSLDTTGVYGYTFGSGTRLTVV.

In its sample, this clonotype was seen a few times. This chain joins TRBV25-1 and TRBJ2-1, with unresolved D. The CDR3 extends over 12 amino acids. From germline, CDR1 is MGHDK and CDR2 SYGVNS. The V and J ends lost 7 bases and 10 bases respectively, with 14 bases between them. Here the CDR3 reads CASKFGSGEQFF. For the CDR3, the DNA is TGTGCCAGCAAGTTTGGGTCAGGCGAGCAGTTCTTC.

The chain couples TRBV6-5 to TRBJ1-2; 7 bases agree with TRBD1. The trim removed 4 bases at V and 4 bases at J, leaving 9 bases unmatched. This CDR3 spans 15 amino acids. The germline V gene has CDR1 MNHEY and CDR2 SVGAGI. In nucleotides, the CDR3 is TGTGCCAGCAGTTGGACAGGAATATCGGTCTATGGCTACACCTTC. Its protein product is CASSWTGISVYGYTF.

The V and J genes are TRBV7-8 and TRBJ2-7, with TRBD2 matching 8 bases. The J call may be in error: the DNA end matches TRBJ2-5 better. Germline V lookup: CDR1 SGHVS, CDR2 FQNEAQ. The CDR3 length is 16 residues. CDR3: CASSLAFGGEEETQYF. In DNA, the CDR3 is TGTGCCAGCAGCTTAGCGTTCGGGGGGGAAGAAGAGACCCAGTACTTC.

The chain couples TRBV29-1 to TRBJ1-4; D unresolved. The CDR3 runs to 11 residues. Germline loops: CDR1 SQVTM, CDR2 ANQGSEA. Deletions cut 6 bases from V and 0 bases from J, with 2 bases between. CDR3 nucleotides: TGCAGCGTCGCAACTAATGAAAAACTGTTTTTT. Translating gives CSVATNEKLFF.

This rearrangement joins TRBV7-2 to TRBJ2-3; 10 bases match TRBD2. Trimming at V came to 5 bases and at J to 4 bases, leaving 12 bases not matched to a gene. CDR3 length equals 17 residues. CDR1 and CDR2 from the germline V gene are SGHTA and FQGNSA. The CDR3 coding sequence is TGTGCCAGCAGCCCCCCCCAGCGGGGGGGCCGAGCAGATACGCAGTATTTT. Protein sequence: CASSPPQRGGRADTQYF.

The chain links TRBV7-9 to TRBJ1-1; D remains unclear. This CDR3 region has 11 residues. From germline, CDR1 is SEHNR and CDR2 FQNEAQ (reference sequence). V lost 3 bases and J lost 7, with 6 bases in between. The CDR3 spells CASSFQLEAFF. CDR3 DNA: TGTGCCAGCAGCTTCCAACTTGAAGCTTTCTTT.

This clonotype was seen only once. The V gene is TRBV19, the J gene TRBJ2-7; tentative D call: TRBD2 (5 bases). V was cut by 3 bases and J by 2 bases, with 8 bases left in between. CDR3 size: 13 residues. Germline V gene lookup returns CDR1 LNHDA and CDR2 SQIVND (reference sequence). The CDR3 sequence: CASSMDLPYEQYF. CDR3 DNA sequence: TGTGCCAGTAGTATGGACTTACCCTACGAGCAGTACTTC. Variable domain in full (rest from reference TRBV19 and TRBJ2-7): DGGITQSPKYLFRKEGQNVTLSCEQNLNHDAMYWYRQDPGQGLRLIYYSQIVNDFQKGDIAEGYSVSREKKESFPLTVTSAQKNPTAFYLCASSMDLPYEQYFGPGTRLTVT.

As DNA, the CDR3 is TGCGCCAGCAGCCAGACACAGGGGGCTGGCCAAGAGACCCAGTACTTC. Residues: CASSQTQGAGQETQYF. This chain uses TRBV4-1 with TRBJ2-5, with 9 positions matching TRBD1. The V gene's germline CDR1 is MGHRA and CDR2 YSYEKL. This CDR3 has 16 residues. V shed 3 bases and J 1 base; nucleotides not matched to a gene: 6.

This chain joins TRBV6-2 or TRBV6-3 and TRBJ2-5; 9 bases match TRBD2. Trimming at V came to 5 bases and at J to 3 bases, leaving 7 bases not matched to a gene. Germline CDR1 is MNHEY and CDR2 is SVGEGT. There are 15 residues in the CDR3. The CDR3 bases are TGTGCCAGCAGTGGACAAGGACTAGCGAAAGAGACCCAGTACTTC. This translates into CASSGQGLAKETQYF.

This clonotype was picked up a small number of times. This chain links TRBV7-9 with TRBJ2-7; 8 bases line up with TRBD1. The CDR3 contains 16 residues. After removal of 3 bases from V and 3 bases from J, the junction contained 10 bases not matched to a gene. Germline V gene lookup returns CDR1 SEHNR and CDR2 FQNEAQ (reference sequence). CDR3 sequence: CASSFAGQGTGYEQYF. The CDR3 DNA sequence: TGTGCCAGCAGCTTCGCCGGACAGGGAACGGGCTACGAGCAGTACTTC.

The table lists this clonotype with a few counts. The chain combines TRBV6-1 with TRBJ2-7; D gene unclear. The CDR3 is 14 amino acids. Between the trimmed V and J ends, which lost 3 bases and 6 bases, there was a span of 15 bases. Germline V lookup: CDR1 MNHNS, CDR2 SASEGT. CDR3 region: CASSEVPSLSEQYF. CDR3 sequence (DNA): TGTGCCAGCAGTGAGGTCCCATCATTGAGCGAGCAGTACTTC.

This rearrangement joins TRBV20-1 to TRBJ2-1; the D gene is possibly TRBD2 (6 bases). The CDR3 consists of 18 residues. The germline V gene has CDR1 DFQATT and CDR2 SNEGSKA (reference sequence). The V and J ends lost 3 bases and 1 base respectively, with 22 bases between them. CDR3 bases: TGCAGTGCTAGGGGAGGAGGGCTGGGAGTAGGTTCCTACAATGAGCAGTTCTTC. The encoded protein is CSARGGGLGVGSYNEQFF.

This clonotype turned up a few times. The V gene is TRBV27, the J gene TRBJ2-7; 7 bases agree with TRBD1. V lost 3 bases and J lost 2; bases outside the gene matches: 7. Germline-derived CDR1 and CDR2 are MNHEY and SMNVEV (reference sequence). This CDR3 has 15 amino acids. For the CDR3, the DNA is TGTGCCAGCAGTTTGTTCCGGGACAGCGCCTACGAGCAGTACTTC. This encodes CASSLFRDSAYEQYF.

This clonotype turned up a few times. The genes are TRBV6-1 and TRBJ1-2; a possible D gene is TRBD1 (6 bases). Germline CDR1 and CDR2: MNHNS and SASEGT. Trimming cost V 3 bases and J 7 bases, with 12 bases left between them. The CDR3 totals 13 residues. The CDR3 region is CASSDSPGAGYTF. The CDR3 coding sequence is TGTGCCAGCAGTGATTCCCCAGGGGCTGGCTACACCTTC.

V usage is TRBV20-1 and J usage is TRBJ2-7, with D maybe TRBD2 (6 bases). V lost 2 bases and J 4 bases, leaving 24 bases between the germline ends. Germline assignment: CDR1 DFQATT and CDR2 SNEGSKA (reference sequence). The CDR3 length is 17 residues. CDR3 DNA sequence: TGCAGTGCTAGATTTAAGGACTGGCGGGAACTGAGTTACGAGCAGTACTTC. Translated: CSARFKDWRELSYEQYF.

The chain links TRBV19 to TRBJ1-5, with D perhaps TRBD1 (6 bases). There are 18 residues in the CDR3. The ends were cut back, 6 bases at V and 2 bases at J, with 23 bases in the middle. Germline CDR1 reads LNHDA; CDR2 reads SQIVND (reference sequence). CDR3 in amino acids: CASRKGGAGTSGNQPQHF. DNA of the CDR3: TGTGCCAGTAGAAAGGGGGGCGCAGGGACAAGTGGCAATCAGCCCCAGCATTTT.

The gene calls are TRBV28 and TRBJ2-5, with 10 bases fitting TRBD1. The J call is uncertain, as TRBJ2-1 better fits the DNA end. This CDR3 region has 14 residues. Germline lookup yields CDR1 MDHEN and CDR2 SYDVKM. CDR3 nucleotide sequence: TGTGCCAGCCACGACAGGGGGCGCAGGGATGAGCAGTTCTTC. This sequence encodes CASHDRGRRDEQFF.

The chain's CDR3 is CASSFWAGDFDYNEQFF. The CDR3 nucleotides are TGTGCCAGCAGTTTTTGGGCGGGAGACTTTGACTACAATGAGCAGTTCTTC. The rearrangement links TRBV28 to TRBJ2-1, with TRBD2 identical over 7 bases. Germline lookup yields CDR1 MDHEN and CDR2 SYDVKM. The CDR3 runs to 17 residues. Unmatched junction bases numbered 11, after V lost 3 bases and J lost 3 bases.

The chain employs TRBV12-3 or TRBV12-4 and TRBJ2-1; 8 nucleotides align to TRBD2. The CDR3 is 16 residues long. With 6 bases clipped from V and 2 bases from J, the junction kept 9 bases outside the gene matches. The CDR3 here is CASRPKAGETYNEQFF. CDR3 nucleotides: TGTGCCAGCAGACCTAAAGCGGGGGAAACCTACAATGAGCAGTTCTTC.

The V call is TRBV4-3, the J call TRBJ2-2; 10 bases map to TRBD2. Trimming removed 0 bases from V and 10 bases from J; junction bases left unmatched: 8. The CDR3 runs 16 residues. Germline V gene lookup returns CDR1 LGHNA and CDR2 YSLEER. The CDR3 loop reads CASSQEVLAGGLELFF. The CDR3, as DNA: TGCGCCAGCAGCCAAGAGGTCTTAGCGGGGGGTTTGGAGCTGTTTTTT.

The rearrangement uses TRBV7-9 and TRBJ2-3; D is ambiguous. CDR1 and CDR2 from the germline V gene are SEHNR and FQNEAQ (reference sequence). V was cut by 6 bases and J by 6 bases, with 10 bases left in between. The CDR3 totals 12 residues. CDR3 in amino acids: CASRNEIDTQYF. The CDR3 nucleotides are TGTGCCAGCAGGAATGAGATCGATACGCAGTATTTT. Variable domain in full (rest from reference TRBV7-9 and TRBJ2-3): DTGVSQNPRHKITKRGQNVTFRCDPISEHNRLYWYRQTLGQGPEFLTYFQNEAQLEKSRLLSDRFSAERPKGSFSTLEIQRTEQGDSAMYLCASRNEIDTQYFGPGTRLTVL.

This clonotype showed up just a few times. The chain uses TRBV3-1 and TRBJ1-2, with 7 bases identical to TRBD1. V trimming: 2 bases; J trimming: 6 bases; junction bases outside the gene matches: 6. Germline V gene lookup returns CDR1 LGHDT and CDR2 YNNKEL (reference sequence). The CDR3 spans 14 residues. The CDR3 DNA is TGTGCCAGCAGCCAAAGACAGGGAACCCATGGCTACACCTTC. The encoded protein is CASSQRQGTHGYTF.

This clonotype has a handful of counts. J is TRBJ2-7 and V is TRBV4-1, with unresolved D. The CDR3 consists of 14 residues. The V end lost 3 bases, the J end lost 3 bases, and 12 bases lay between the germline ends. The germline CDR1 and CDR2 sequences are MGHRA and YSYEKL. CDR3 sequence reads: CASSQPEEFYEQYF. CDR3 DNA: TGCGCCAGCAGCCAGCCGGAAGAGTTCTACGAGCAGTACTTC.

This clonotype came up a few times. The gene calls are TRBV19 and TRBJ2-5; 10 nucleotides line up with TRBD1. The DNA end is a closer match to TRBJ2-7, so the J assignment may be wrong. Germline-derived CDR1 and CDR2 are LNHDA and SQIVND (reference sequence). The CDR3 length is 14 residues. CDR3 amino acids: CASSWDRGSYEQYF. The CDR3 DNA reads as TGTGCCAGTAGCTGGGACAGGGGATCCTACGAGCAGTACTTC.

This clonotype was observed a single time. The chain carries TRBV20-1 and TRBJ2-1, with 8 bases fitting TRBD2. CDR1 is DFQATT and CDR2 is SNEGSKA in the germline V gene (reference sequence). J lost 7 bases, V lost 1 base, and 6 bases had no gene match. The CDR3 is 14 amino acids. The CDR3 spells CSARGSGGLNEQFF. The CDR3 bases are TGCAGTGCTAGAGGGTCGGGGGGGCTAAATGAGCAGTTCTTC.

Here the CDR3 reads CASSYSGPTNEKLFF. The CDR3 DNA follows: TGTGCCAGCAGTTACTCAGGGCCAACTAATGAAAAACTGTTTTTT. The gene calls are TRBV6-5 and TRBJ1-4; no clear D gene. CDR3 size: 15 residues. Trimming took 0 bases from V and 0 from J, leaving 5 bases between them. Germline CDR1 and CDR2: MNHEY and SVGAGI.

Written as DNA, the CDR3 is TGTGCCAGCAGGGTTGGGATAGGGGCTGAAAAACTGTTTTTT. It yields the protein CASRVGIGAEKLFF. The rearrangement uses TRBV6-5 and TRBJ1-4; tentatively, D is TRBD1 (5 bases). Germline assignment: CDR1 MNHEY and CDR2 SVGAGI. Trimming left V 6 bases short and J 7 bases short, with 15 bases between. The CDR3 has 14 amino acids.